The clone carrying this TCR beta chain was observed a few times. Its antigen is as yet unknown. 5'-RACE, quantitative and with molecular barcodes, yielded the TCR beta libraries. One entry per CDR3 protein, called by TCRdb with MiXCR from the 5' RACE reads. The table lists some 450,000 distinct CDR3 sequences, over 15% of them singletons, with under 1.2% in the top ten. The sample originates from a study of CD8 T cells in ankylosing spondylitis. Points from the study as a whole: Disease-linked clones had a CD8+ phenotype and relatively low frequency in peripheral blood. A motif in TCR beta, a set of fewer than ten highly homologous variants, appeared characteristic of ankylosing spondylitis blood.

The CDR3 runs to 16 residues. Trimming removed 1 base from V and 6 bases from J, with 16 bases in between. Germline-derived CDR1 and CDR2 are LGHNA and YSLEER. This clonotype was sampled from a male donor with ankylosing spondylitis. The chain has TRBV4-3 and TRBJ1-5; no reliable D call. The sample taken for sequencing was blood, either unsorted or a sorted T cell fraction (not recorded which). CDR3 bases: TGCGCCAGCAGCCAAGCCCGGGCTAGGGATGGTCAGCCCCAGCATTTT. This codes for CASSQARARDGQPQHF.